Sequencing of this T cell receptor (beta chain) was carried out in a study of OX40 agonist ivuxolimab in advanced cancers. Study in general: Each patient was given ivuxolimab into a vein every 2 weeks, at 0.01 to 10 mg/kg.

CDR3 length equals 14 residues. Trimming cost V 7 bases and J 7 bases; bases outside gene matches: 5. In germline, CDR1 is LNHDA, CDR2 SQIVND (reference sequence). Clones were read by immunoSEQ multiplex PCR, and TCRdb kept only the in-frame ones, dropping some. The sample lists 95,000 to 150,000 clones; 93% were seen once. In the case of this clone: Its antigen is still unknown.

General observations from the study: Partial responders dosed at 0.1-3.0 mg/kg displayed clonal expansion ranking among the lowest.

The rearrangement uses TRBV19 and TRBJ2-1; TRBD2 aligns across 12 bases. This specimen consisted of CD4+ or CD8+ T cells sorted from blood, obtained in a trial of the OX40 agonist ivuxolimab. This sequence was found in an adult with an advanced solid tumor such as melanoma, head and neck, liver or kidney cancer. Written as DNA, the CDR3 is TGTGCCAGTACTCCCGGACTAGCGGGAAATGAGCAGTTCTTC. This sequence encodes CASTPGLAGNEQFF.